This is a list of T cell receptor beta chains from one sample in a study of T cell responses to AZD1222 COVID-19 vaccine. Method: immunoSEQ multiplex PCR; TCRdb's copy keeps in-frame clones and lacks some. The data hold under 95,000 clones, with about 92% observed a single time. Sequenced here: peripheral blood, sampled on day 0 of AZD1222 vaccination. These receptors came from an adult in good health. The CDR3 runs from the conserved cysteine through the conserved F or W. The order of the fields is V gene, J gene, D gene, clone size, CDR3 protein, CDR3 DNA. D genes are given only for firm matches. Clone sizes are given selectively: once, few, many, or a class where the clone is expanded.

TRBV5-1	TRBJ1-3	TRBD1	once	CASSLAGQGGGNTIYF	TGCGCCAGCAGCTTGGCCGGACAGGGGGGAGGAAACACCATATATTTT
TRBV3-1/TRBV3-2	TRBJ2-1	TRBD2	NA	CASSHGLAGPYNEQFF	TGTGCCAGCAGCCACGGACTAGCGGGACCCTACAATGAGCAGTTCTTC
TRBV19	TRBJ2-2	NA	NA	CASSQVSGAGELFF	TGTGCCAGTAGTCAAGTCTCCGGCGCCGGGGAGCTGTTTTTT
TRBV2	TRBJ1-5	NA	NA	CASRAEGRNQPQHF	TGTGCCAGCAGGGCCGAGGGGCGCAATCAGCCCCAGCATTTT
TRBV18	TRBJ2-3	TRBD2	NA	CASSPRGLAGEIDTQYF	TGTGCCAGCTCACCTAGGGGACTAGCGGGAGAAATAGATACGCAGTATTTT
TRBV5-4	TRBJ1-1	TRBD1	once	CASSPTQPGQGEAFF	TGTGCCAGCAGCCCCACCCAGCCGGGACAGGGGGAAGCTTTCTTT
TRBV3-1/TRBV3-2	TRBJ2-3	TRBD2	NA	CASSASGNTQYF	TGTGCCAGCAGCGCTAGCGGGAATACGCAGTATTTT
TRBV4-1	TRBJ2-2	NA	NA	CASSHSSNTGELFF	TGCGCCAGCAGCCATAGCTCGAACACCGGGGAGCTGTTTTTT
TRBV5-4	TRBJ1-6	NA	NA	CASSPDGGPNSPLHF	TGTGCCAGCAGCCCGGACGGGGGCCCTAATTCACCCCTCCACTTT
TRBV5-5	TRBJ1-2	TRBD1	NA	CASSMGQAANYGYTF	TGTGCCAGCAGCATGGGACAGGCCGCTAACTATGGCTACACCTTC